This T cell receptor (beta chain) originates from a study of cytomegalovirus exposure and HLA in healthy donors (dated by TCRdb to 2017 to 2019). Regarding the complete study: An earlier analysis of roughly 630 of the donors reported more than 250 Gb of sequence data and about 100 million unique TCR beta sequences from about 179 million T cells. Genome-wide SNP genotypes for about three fifths of the roughly 670 donors were used in a later genetic analysis, which treated that subset as a discovery cohort. Rather than drawing on any new phenotypic data, the later analysis identified candidate immune exposures from TCR beta sequences and the way those sequences occurred across donors. Donor age, sex, ethnicity and CMV serostatus were compiled together with the repertoire data. The number of donors typed differed by locus, with roughly 620-630 for A, B, C, DRB1 and DQB1, roughly 520 for DQA1, over 600 for DPA1, and under 490 for DPB1. On average, roughly 250,000 unique TCR beta nucleotide sequences were sequenced per donor among some 420 genotyped donors of the cohort, with 15% to 20% of those sequences being non-productive. To study patterns of TCR occurrence, a later analysis re-analyzed previously published TCR beta repertoires from 666 donors and added high-resolution HLA genotyping. High-throughput TCR immunosequencing, statistical association of individual TCRs with disease status, and machine learning were combined to predict cytomegalovirus infection status. The genetic ancestry cluster associated with self-reported Caucasian donors included roughly four fifths of the 398 genotyped donors. Around 330 gigabases of sequencing data and roughly 81 million unique TCR sequences made up an early release that covered 500 to 650 HLA-typed donors. The T cell repertoires of about 700 subjects were profiled by immunosequencing and related to cytomegalovirus serostatus. A few DR-DQ haplotypes were handled as single units for association and clustering because linkage in the cohort was strong. All discovery cohort repertoires had been generated using a single sequencing platform. HLA typing included class I and class II loci at four-digit resolution. The aim of the study was to test whether cataloging public T cell receptors could identify signatures of past pathogen exposure. An earlier analysis of some 600 of the donors applied high-throughput TCR beta sequencing to assess whether each TCR beta V gene segment acted as functional or pseudogenic. Besides the first cohort of 500 to 700 subjects, a separate validation cohort made up of around 120 different subjects was used.

In its sample, this clone was seen once. Its antigen is not yet known. The record has no base qualities; no much larger clone is one base away. The CDR3 covers 14 residues, taking in both the cysteine and the phenylalanine. CDR3 DNA is the only sequence kept; it has 42 bases, read in frame from the first base. Trimming takes 4 bases from V and 7 bases from J, and the germline ends sit 14 bases apart. According to the germline V gene (reference sequence), CDR1 reads MNHNY and CDR2 reads SVGAGI. The cohort was made up of about 670 healthy bone marrow donors. Cohort members were all nominally healthy when sampled, although unrecorded immune exposures were likely present. The donor tested CMV seronegative, placing the donor among the 350 or so seronegative members of the cohort. Every donor gave a peripheral blood sample, and the peripheral blood mononuclear cells from that sample were used for TCR beta sequencing. The Qiagen DNeasy Blood Extraction Kit was used to extract genomic DNA from the blood cell samples.

Library preparation used the immunoSEQ multiplex PCR assay. For the multiplex PCR, a mixture combining 60 forward primers for TCR Vbeta segments and 13 reverse primers for TCR Jbeta segments was used. Amplification of the CDR3 region of rearranged TCR beta genes was performed with a multiplex PCR assay on genomic DNA. The amplified TCR beta libraries were sequenced on the Illumina HiSeq System as 87-base-pair reads. From the authors' description of their analysis: Across the roughly 700 repertoires, a later analysis counted 78 million or so unique TCR beta chains, about 10 million of which were shared by at least two donors. A nearest-neighbor algorithm error-corrected the raw reads and collapsed the reads into unique sequences, merging closely related sequences to remove PCR and sequencing errors. Alignment of CDR3 sequences to IMGT reference sequences was used to assign V, D and J gene segments. For a sequence to be retained, at least a six-nucleotide match to both a V gene segment and a J gene segment was required. A rearrangement was called productive if the CDR3 had no stop codons and remained in frame with V and J, and every other rearrangement was called non-productive. Following IMGT convention, CDR3 was defined as the stretch from the second conserved V-encoded cysteine up to the conserved J-encoded phenylalanine. The earlier analysis of about 560 of the donors excluded any sequence lacking an unambiguous match to a single V gene segment. An earlier analysis of a few hundred of the donors called V segments functional above 56.7% productive rearrangements and segregating when the between-donor standard deviation exceeded 5%. A statistical classification framework was developed to diagnose cytomegalovirus status using the catalog of TCR beta chain sequences. In a later analysis, TCR nucleotide sequences were compared against IMGT/GENE-DB human TR gene sequences so that V and J genes could be assigned. The TCRdist pipeline was used in a later analysis to assign CDR3 sequences and most-parsimonious VDJ recombination scenarios. In a later analysis, each TCR beta chain was defined by its CDR3 amino acid sequence together with its V-gene family, and reads without a unique V-gene family were excluded. As a way to deal with suspected cross-contamination and a sequencing artifact, a later analysis dropped 592 nucleotide sequences that were highly shared and had low generation probability. A later analysis calculated a clonal expansion index for each public chain from normalized within-repertoire ranks of inferred template counts. A later analysis computed generation probabilities with a VDJ recombination model fitted to out-of-frame rearrangements, and checked the results against IGoR. In a later analysis, TCR-TCR, TCR-HLA and TCR-CMV co-occurrence was scored with hypergeometric tests, and a repertoire-size bias correction was applied to TCR pairs. To estimate false discovery rates, a later analysis permuted the HLA or CMV assignments 20 times. In a later analysis, co-occurring TCRs were grouped using DBSCAN, and TCRdist sequence similarity was added for clustering within HLA-allele-positive subsets. Repertoires with fewer than 30,000 or more than 120,000 public chains were left out of co-occurrence clustering, as were a handful of repertoires with anomalous nucleotide sharing. Entries here come from immuneACCESS through TCRdb and include only in-frame sequences with V and J called. Some clones fail to appear in such tables; in the studies checked, an unresolved V gene covers under half of the shortfall, and the cause of the remainder is unknown. The V and J calls and clone size were taken over from that table, and D and trimming were inferred from the DNA. In this sample the table shows around 94,000 clones, roughly 80% of which occur a single time. The ten largest clones take up about 2.5% of the sample.

The paper's findings and limits, for the study overall: The earlier analysis of almost 600 of the donors excluded roughly 16 rarely observed V segments, including chromosome 9 orphons, because counts were too low. Most CMV-associated TCR beta chains appeared to be HLA-restricted in a later analysis, and the HLA associations seemed to be driven largely by CMV exposure. In an earlier analysis of approximately 590 of the donors, most TCR beta V segments were observed in productive rearrangements about 87% or about 30% of the time, broadly matching IMGT annotations. According to the authors, the approach could potentially be generalized to other disease states and immunological phenotypes. In a later analysis, more than 15,000 TCR beta sequences were associated with specific HLA alleles at a false discovery rate of 0.05. The presence/absence analyses assumed that sequencing depth was roughly uniform across donors, and that assumption may not be true. Because HLA typing was unavailable for some donors at each locus, only the typed subset was used in association tests. In a later genetic analysis, fewer N-insertions in productive TCRs were reported among donors in an Asian-associated ancestry cluster than the approximately 670-donor mean. Immune exposure information for the cohort was limited to CMV serostatus. In this cohort, only TCR beta chains were sequenced, and detectable features were limited by the absence of alpha or paired-chain data. Three of the identified cytomegalovirus-associated TCR beta chains were confirmed in vitro to be specific for cytomegalovirus antigens. The sequencing pipeline was judged likely to have produced a cluster of highly shared sequence variants as a technical artifact. A further reported finding was that TCR beta sequences accurately predicted the HLA-A and HLA-B alleles for most subjects in the first cohort. Linkage disequilibrium might explain the correlated functional status among segregating V segments, but an unknown experimental factor could not be ruled out. Cytomegalovirus status was reported to be diagnosed by the classifier with high specificity and sensitivity in both the original and validation cohorts. Most TCR sequences were observed very rarely across donors, whereas some public TCRs were present in many individuals. The 87-base-pair reads could not distinguish some IMGT-functional V segments, including TRBV6-2 and TRBV6-3, so those segments were excluded. In a later genetic analysis, a missense DCLRE1C variant was associated with V-gene and J-gene trimming of TCR beta chains, and the association was replicated in an independent cohort. In a later analysis, TCR association rates were found to vary across HLA loci, with the most associated TCRs seen for DRB1 alleles and the fewest for HLA-C alleles. When HLA alleles, especially DR and DQ, strongly co-occurred, attributing TCR associations to individual alleles was difficult. Several of the top co-occurrence clusters appeared to be linked to parvovirus B19, influenza, CMV and Epstein-Barr virus, according to a later analysis. The study listed 150 to 200 TCR beta chains as associated with cytomegalovirus. Compared with equally common non-associated chains, HLA-associated TCR beta chains in a later analysis were more clonally expanded and had lower generation probabilities.

The rearrangement joined TRBV6-6 to TRBJ1-5; the D gene is perhaps TRBD1, from 5 matching bases. The sequence derives from a man aged 35 to 55 in good health and CMV-seronegative. The sequenced material came from PBMCs. The encoded CDR3 is CASSSVGGGQPQHF. The DNA sequence is TGTGCCAGCAGTTCAGTCGGGGGAGGGCAGCCCCAGCATTTT.